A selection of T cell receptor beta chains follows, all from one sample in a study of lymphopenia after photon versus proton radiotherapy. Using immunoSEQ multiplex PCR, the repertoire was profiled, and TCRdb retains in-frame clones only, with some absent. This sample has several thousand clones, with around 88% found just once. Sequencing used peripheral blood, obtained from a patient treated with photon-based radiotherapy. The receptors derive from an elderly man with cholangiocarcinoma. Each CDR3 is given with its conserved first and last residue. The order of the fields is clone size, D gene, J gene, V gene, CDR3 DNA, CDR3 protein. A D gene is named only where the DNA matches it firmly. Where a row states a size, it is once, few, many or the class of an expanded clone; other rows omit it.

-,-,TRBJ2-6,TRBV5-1,TGCGCCAGCAGCTTGAGTCCGACTGGGGCCAACGTCCTGACTTTC,CASSLSPTGANVLTF
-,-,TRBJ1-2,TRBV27,TGTGCCAGCAGCGGACAGCACTATGGCTACACCTTC,CASSGQHYGYTF
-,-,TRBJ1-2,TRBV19,TGTGCCAGTAGCCCGTTAGCTAACTATGGCTACACCTTC,CASSPLANYGYTF
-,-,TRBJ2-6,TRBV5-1,TGCGCCAGCAGCCCGCCTCTACTCTCTGGGGCCAACGTCCTGACTTTC,CASSPPLLSGANVLTF
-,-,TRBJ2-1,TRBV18,TGTGCCAGCTCACCAGTGGGGGCCCCGTACAATGAGCAGTTCTTC,CASSPVGAPYNEQFF
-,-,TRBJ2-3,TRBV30,TGTGCCTGTTCAGGGCCACCCTCCGATACGCAGTATTTT,CACSGPPSDTQYF
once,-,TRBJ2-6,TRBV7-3,TGTGCCAGCAGCAACCCAGGGGTCTCTGGGGCCAACGTCCTGACTTTC,CASSNPGVSGANVLTF
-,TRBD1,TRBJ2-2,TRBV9,TGTGCCAGCAGCCCCCCGGGACAGGGGACCGGGGAGCTGTTTTTT,CASSPPGQGTGELFF
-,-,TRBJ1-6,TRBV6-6,TGTGCCAGCAGTCCCCAAGGCTCCTATAATTCACCCCTCCACTTT,CASSPQGSYNSPLHF
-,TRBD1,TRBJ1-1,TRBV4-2,TGTGCCAGCAGCCCAATGGGGACAGAGAACACTGAAGCTTTCTTT,CASSPMGTENTEAFF
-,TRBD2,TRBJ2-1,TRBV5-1,TGCGCCAGCAGCCCCGGACTAGCGGGGGGCCACAATGAGCAGTTCTTC,CASSPGLAGGHNEQFF
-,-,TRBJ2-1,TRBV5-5,TGTGCCAGCAGCTTGGACTCAGGGTCGGGAAATGAGCAGTTCTTC,CASSLDSGSGNEQFF
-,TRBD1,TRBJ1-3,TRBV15,TGTGCCACCAGCAGCGGACAGGCGAGCTCTGGAAACACCATATATTTT,CATSSGQASSGNTIYF
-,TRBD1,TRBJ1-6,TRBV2,TGTGCCAGCAGTTCGACAGGGGGGAATTCACCCCTCCACTTT,CASSSTGGNSPLHF
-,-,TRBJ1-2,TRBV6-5,TGTGCCAGCCGACGTAAGGCGGCAGGGGACTATGGCTACACCTTC,CASRRKAAGDYGYTF
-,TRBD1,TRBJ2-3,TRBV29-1,TGCAGCGTCGAGGGGGGACAGGGGTTCAGCACAGATACGCAGTATTTT,CSVEGGQGFSTDTQYF
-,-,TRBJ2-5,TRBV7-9,TGTGCCAGCAGCTTACGGCAGTTGGGAGAGACCCAGTACTTC,CASSLRQLGETQYF
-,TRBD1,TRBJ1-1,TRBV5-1,TGCGCCAGCAGCGACGACAGGGTGGCGAACACTGAAGCTTTCTTT,CASSDDRVANTEAFF
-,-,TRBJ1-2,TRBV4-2,TGTGCCAGCAGCCAAGATTTTACCTATGGCTACACCTTC,CASSQDFTYGYTF
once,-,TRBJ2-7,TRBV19,TGTGCCAGTAGTATCTTCCTCTCCTACGAGCAGTACTTC,CASSIFLSYEQYF
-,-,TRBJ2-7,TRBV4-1,TGCGCCAGCAGCCAAGGAGAGGGGAACCACGAGCAGTACTTC,CASSQGEGNHEQYF